The 28 T cell receptor beta chains below all came from one sample that was sequenced in a study of cytomegalovirus exposure and HLA in healthy donors. Vbeta (60) and Jbeta (13) primers were used in the PCR. The method was immunoSEQ multiplex PCR; TCRdb's version includes in-frame clones alone and lacks a portion of them. The sample yields about 140,000 clones, roughly 72% seen once. Material: PBMCs. The source of these receptors is a man aged 35 to 55 in good health and CMV-seronegative.

The chain has TRBV30 and TRBJ2-7; 7 bases fit TRBD1. Germline assignment: CDR1 GTSNPN and CDR2 SVGIG (reference sequence). After removal of 3 bases from V and 2 bases from J, the junction contained 4 bases not matched to a gene. CDR3 length: 13 residues. CDR3 DNA: TGTGCCTGGAGAAGGGACAGAGCCTACGAGCAGTACTTC. Translated: CAWRRDRAYEQYF.

The chain combines TRBV27 with TRBJ1-1; 8 nucleotides agree with TRBD1. The junction had 10 bases not matched to a gene; V was cut back by 6 bases and J by 10 bases. This CDR3 comprises 13 residues. Germline assignment: CDR1 MNHEY and CDR2 SMNVEV (reference sequence). In DNA form, the CDR3 reads TGTGCCAGCAGGACAACAGGGGGGTTGGGAGCTTTCTTT. Its protein is CASRTTGGLGAFF.

The chain has TRBV11-2 and TRBJ1-1; tentatively, D is TRBD1 (6 bases). The V gene lost 5 bases and the J gene lost 1 base, with 8 bases spanning the gap. The CDR3 is 13 amino acids. Germline V gene data show CDR1 as SGHAT and CDR2 as FQNNGV. The CDR3 reads CASSKGQNTEAFF. The CDR3 coding sequence is TGTGCCAGCAGCAAGGGACAGAACACTGAAGCTTTCTTT.

This chain connects TRBV27 to TRBJ2-3, with 8 nucleotides matching TRBD2. Germline CDR1 reads MNHEY; CDR2 reads SMNVEV (reference sequence). This CDR3 region has 16 residues. The V and J ends lost 7 bases and 3 bases, in that order; junction bases with no gene match: 12. The CDR3 DNA is TGTGCCAGCACCTACCTACGGGCGGGGGGAACAGATACGCAGTATTTT. Encoded protein: CASTYLRAGGTDTQYF.

Regarding this clone: At the DNA level, this CDR3 is encoded by other sequences in the same sample as well. The chain recombines TRBV18 with TRBJ2-3; D may be TRBD2 (5 bases). Germline assignment: CDR1 KGHSH and CDR2 LQKENI. The V and J ends lost 2 bases and 0 bases respectively, with 9 bases between them. This CDR3 comprises 15 residues. The CDR3 loop is CASSPTGSSTDTQYF. The CDR3 DNA is TGTGCCAGCTCACCAACGGGGTCTAGCACAGATACGCAGTATTTT.

The CDR3 sequence: CASSFSLRGEQYF. CDR3 coding DNA: TGTGCCAGCAGCTTCTCCTTAAGGGGCGAGCAGTACTTC. The rearrangement links TRBV7-2 to TRBJ2-7, with a weak D call TRBD1 (5 bases). The CDR3 spans 13 residues. Germline V CDR1 and CDR2: SGHTA, FQGNSA. The V end was cut by 3 bases, the J end by 6 bases, with 12 bases between.

The V call is TRBV15, the J call TRBJ2-1; 9 nucleotides line up with TRBD2. The germline V gene has CDR1 LNHNV and CDR2 YYDKDF (reference sequence). The CDR3 runs to 14 residues. The trim removed 5 bases at V and 6 bases at J, leaving 5 bases unmatched. For the CDR3, the DNA is TGTGCCACCAGCTCCTGGACTAGCGCCAATGAGCAGTTCTTC. Its protein is CATSSWTSANEQFF.

The V and J genes are TRBV5-1 and TRBJ2-5; 11 bases are shared with TRBD2. This CDR3 has 20 residues. Germline V gene sequence: CDR1 SGHRS, CDR2 YFSETQ. V dropped 0 bases and J dropped 4; count of bases not matched to a gene: 17. The CDR3 nucleotides are TGCGCCAGCAGCTTGGATGGGCTAGCGGGGGGACATCCCCTTTTAGAGACCCAGTACTTC. It yields the protein CASSLDGLAGGHPLLETQYF.

V and J are TRBV28 and TRBJ1-6; 7 bases line up with TRBD1. J lost 4 bases, V lost 5 bases, and 11 bases had no gene match. The CDR3 spans 17 residues. Germline V gives CDR1 MDHEN, CDR2 SYDVKM. DNA of the CDR3: TGTGCCAGCAGTCCAATCCAAGACAGGGTTTATAATTCACCCCTCCACTTT. Its translation: CASSPIQDRVYNSPLHF. Drawing the rest from reference TRBV28 and TRBJ1-6, the complete variable domain is DVKVTQSSRYLVKRTGEKVFLECVQDMDHENMFWYRQDPGLGLRLIYFSYDVKMKEKGDIPEGYSVSREKKERFSLILESASTNQTSMYLCASSPIQDRVYNSPLHFGNGTRLTVT.

The J gene is TRBJ1-1, the V gene TRBV5-1; 8 positions match TRBD1. The length of the CDR3 is 16 residues. CDR1 is SGHRS, CDR2 YFSETQ, per germline. Trimming cost V 2 bases and J 2 bases; bases outside gene matches: 8. CDR3 amino acids: CASSFAGGPINTEAFF. The CDR3 nucleotides are TGCGCCAGCAGCTTCGCAGGGGGCCCGATTAACACTGAAGCTTTCTTT.

This rearrangement joins TRBV5-6 to TRBJ2-1, with 8 bases identical to TRBD2. This CDR3 spans 15 amino acids. V shed 1 base, J shed 0 bases, and the junction held 0 bases outside the gene matches. Germline CDR1 reads SGHDT; CDR2 reads YYEEEE. CDR3 residues: CASSLLAGSYNEQFF. For the CDR3, the DNA is TGTGCCAGCAGCTTGCTAGCGGGCTCCTACAATGAGCAGTTCTTC.

This chain connects TRBV14 to TRBJ2-5; D might be TRBD2 (5 bases). The DNA end favors TRBJ2-7, so the J call may be wrong. The CDR3 length is 15 residues. Germline V CDR1 and CDR2: SGHDN, FVKESK. Written as DNA, the CDR3 is TGTGCCAGCAGCCAAGGTCTAGCCCCCTCCTACGAGCAGTACTTC. Translated: CASSQGLAPSYEQYF.

This clone was picked up one time. The chain is built from TRBV27 and TRBJ2-1, with D tentatively TRBD2 (5 bases). Germline CDR1 and CDR2: MNHEY and SMNVEV (reference sequence). The CDR3 has 16 residues. The ends were cut back, 0 bases at V and 8 bases at J, with 17 bases in the middle. The CDR3 sequence is CASSLSGTSGVDEQFF. The CDR3, as DNA: TGTGCCAGCAGTTTATCGGGTACTTCCGGGGTCGATGAGCAGTTCTTC.

This clone came up a few times. Other DNA variants within this sample encode the same CDR3. The chain carries TRBV4-2 and TRBJ2-5, with TRBD2 matching 9 bases. Losses at the gene ends were 3 bases for V and 2 bases for J; bases not matched to a gene: 4. The CDR3 length is 15 residues. Germline V lookup: CDR1 LGHNA, CDR2 YNFKEQ. The CDR3: CASSQASGDQETQYF. As DNA, the CDR3 is TGTGCCAGCAGCCAGGCTAGCGGGGATCAAGAGACCCAGTACTTC.

This chain joins TRBV12-5 and TRBJ1-4; no clear D. Trimming stripped 0 bases from V and 4 bases from J, with 12 bases between. The CDR3 totals 16 residues. CDR1 LGHNT and CDR2 FRNRAP come from the germline V gene. CDR3 region: CASGLVNGNYNEKLFF. The CDR3 DNA reads as TGTGCTAGTGGTTTGGTCAACGGAAACTATAATGAAAAACTGTTTTTT.

This sequence joins TRBV9 and TRBJ2-5; 10 positions agree with TRBD2. The DNA end lines up better with TRBJ2-7; the J call may be wrong. Germline CDR1 SGDLS, CDR2 YYNGEE. The CDR3 has 14 amino acids. CDR3 region: CASSVRTSGYEQYF. CDR3 sequence (DNA): TGTGCCAGCAGCGTTCGGACTAGCGGTTACGAGCAGTACTTC.

The rearrangement links TRBV19 to TRBJ1-2, with D possibly matching TRBD1 (5 bases). CDR1 is LNHDA, CDR2 SQIVND, per germline (reference sequence). V dropped 1 base and J dropped 1 base, with 10 bases sitting between them. The CDR3 runs 15 residues. CDR3 sequence: CASSIATGVNYGYTF. The CDR3 DNA reads TGTGCCAGTAGTATAGCGACGGGGGTTAACTATGGCTACACCTTC.

As for this clone: An end of the junction differs from the germline gene, which may be a read error. V is TRBV28 and J is TRBJ2-3, with TRBD1 matching 8 bases. The length of the CDR3 is 11 residues. The germline V gene has CDR1 MDHEN and CDR2 SYDVKM. The CDR3, as DNA: TGTGCCAGCGGGTCAGGGGGCGGGTGGAATTTT. Translating gives CASGSGGGWNF.

The chain couples TRBV11-2 to TRBJ2-5; the match to TRBD2 covers 7 bases. The better agreement between TRBJ2-7 and the DNA end casts doubt on the J call. The CDR3 contains 14 residues. Germline CDR1 and CDR2: SGHAT and FQNNGV. This CDR3 is CASSPRDYYYEQYF. As DNA, the CDR3 is TGTGCCAGCAGCCCGCGGGACTATTACTACGAGCAGTACTTC.

The rearrangement joins TRBV7-8 to TRBJ2-3; 12 positions match TRBD2. CDR1 is SGHVS, CDR2 FQNEAQ, per germline. The V segment lost 8 bases and the J segment 2 bases; nucleotides outside the gene matches: 23. CDR3 length equals 21 residues. In DNA, the CDR3 is TGTGCCAGCCACCTCTCCCGACTAGCGGGAGTGGGCCGGAGGCCCACAGATACGCAGTATTTT. Its protein is CASHLSRLAGVGRRPTDTQYF.

The rearrangement joins TRBV9 to TRBJ1-2; 7 bases fit TRBD1. The CDR3 sequence is 14 residues long. In germline, CDR1 is SGDLS, CDR2 YYNGEE. The ends lost 2 bases at V and 2 bases at J; junction bases unmatched: 3. Here the CDR3 DNA reads TGTGCCAGCAGCGTTGTGGGACAGAACTATGGCTACACCTTC. This translates into CASSVVGQNYGYTF.

This chain joins TRBV6-5 and TRBJ1-4, with D maybe TRBD1 (5 bases). The V end lost 6 bases, the J end lost 4 bases, and 12 bases lay between the germline ends. The germline CDR1 and CDR2 sequences are MNHEY and SVGAGI. The CDR3 covers 14 residues. CDR3 sequence reads: CASRIQGYNEKLFF. The CDR3 nucleotides are TGTGCCAGCAGGATCCAGGGATATAATGAAAAACTGTTTTTT.

The chain links TRBV28 to TRBJ1-2; 9 bases match TRBD1. Germline trimming cut 3 bases from V and 5 bases from J; bases unmatched to any gene: 4. Looked up from germline, CDR1 is MDHEN and CDR2 is SYDVKM. This CDR3 comprises 14 residues. In nucleotides, the CDR3 is TGTGCCAGCAGTTTGGGCGGGACAGGGTATGGCTACACCTTC. Residues: CASSLGGTGYGYTF.

Remarks on this clone: One base away lies a much larger clone, so this may be a sequencing read error. This chain uses TRBV27 with TRBJ2-7; D may be TRBD1 (6 bases). The ends were cut back, 5 bases at V and 6 bases at J, with 8 bases in the middle. The germline V gene encodes CDR1 MNHEY and CDR2 SMNVEV (reference sequence). The CDR3 totals 11 residues. The DNA for the CDR3 is TGTGCCAGCAGTCAAGGGGGCGAGCAGTACTTC. It translates to CASSQGGEQYF.

This clone was seen only once. The chain joins TRBV7-9 to TRBJ2-5, with 8 bases aligning to TRBD1. This CDR3 spans 19 amino acids. Germline-derived CDR1 and CDR2 are SEHNR and FQNEAQ (reference sequence). V dropped 0 bases and J dropped 2; count of bases not matched to a gene: 14. The CDR3 DNA sequence: TGTGCCAGCAGCTTAGCCCACCGGGACAGGAGTAGGTTTCAAGAGACCCAGTACTTC. Translating it yields CASSLAHRDRSRFQETQYF.

The chain recombines TRBV28 with TRBJ2-1; perhaps TRBD1 as D (5 bases). V lost 1 base and J lost 0, with 16 bases in between. CDR1 is MDHEN and CDR2 is SYDVKM in the germline V gene. This CDR3 region has 18 residues. CDR3 DNA sequence: TGTGCCAGCAGTTTATTCATAGGGGTTCCTAGCTCCTACAATGAGCAGTTCTTC. Protein: CASSLFIGVPSSYNEQFF.

J is TRBJ2-3 and V is TRBV20-1; D unresolved. CDR1 and CDR2 (germline): DFQATT, SNEGSKA (reference sequence). This CDR3 spans 11 amino acids. V was clipped by 7 bases and J by 2 bases, with 7 bases between them. The CDR3 region is CSVILTDTQYF. As DNA, the CDR3 is TGCAGTGTTATACTCACAGATACGCAGTATTTT.

The chain joins TRBV27 to TRBJ2-3; 10 bases align to TRBD2. CDR3 length: 15 amino acids. Per the germline V gene, CDR1 is MNHEY and CDR2 is SMNVEV (reference sequence). With V trimmed by 4 bases and J by 3 bases, 4 bases remained unmatched. In DNA form, the CDR3 reads TGTGCCAGCAGTTCCCCTAGCGGGGGAACAGATACGCAGTATTTT. Residues: CASSSPSGGTDTQYF.